This is a list of T cell receptor beta chains from one sample in a study of identical twins. Each CDR3 protein gets one entry after TCRdb re-called the 5' RACE reads with MiXCR. The repertoire holds some 630,000 distinct CDR3 sequences, with under 8.5% as singletons. The sample also formed part of further work on yellow fever vaccine responses in identical twins.

Sequenced input: PBMCs. Receptor source: a young woman in good health. Each CDR3 is given with its conserved first and last residue. The order of the fields is D gene, clone size, V gene, J gene, CDR3 DNA, CDR3 protein. A D gene is named only where the DNA matches it firmly. Clone size is not always given. Where it is, it says once, few, many or a class for expanded clones.

>.|many|TRBV5-1|TRBJ1-5
TGCGCCAGCAGCCCGGTCCCCTTACAGCCCCAGCATTTT
CASSPVPLQPQHF
>TRBD1|.|TRBV11-2|TRBJ1-3
TGTGCCAGCAGCCCGAGGACAGGGGTCTTGGGAAACACCATATATTTT
CASSPRTGVLGNTIYF
>.|few|TRBV24-1|TRBJ2-3
TGTGCCACCAGTGATTTTGGAAGGGATACAGATACGCAGTATTTT
CATSDFGRDTDTQYF
>TRBD1|few|TRBV3-1|TRBJ1-6
TGTGCCAGCAGCCAACTGGACAGGGGGAATTCACCCCTCCACTTT
CASSQLDRGNSPLHF
>TRBD1|few|TRBV5-1|TRBJ1-1
TGCGCCAGCAGAACTGGACAGGGCGTAGCTTTCTTT
CASRTGQGVAFF
>.|.|TRBV5-1|TRBJ1-2
TGCGCCAGCAGCTTTACTAAGGACTATGGCTACACCTTC
CASSFTKDYGYTF
>.|few|TRBV10-3|TRBJ2-1
TGTGCCACCACCTTATTCTCCGTAGGTACGACCTACAATGAGCAGTTCTTC
CATTLFSVGTTYNEQFF
>TRBD1|many|TRBV28|TRBJ2-3
TGTGCCAGCAGTCTAGGTAGGACAGGGACAGATACGCAGTATTTT
CASSLGRTGTDTQYF
>TRBD2|.|TRBV23-1|TRBJ2-1
TGCGCCAGCAGTCCACACCCCCGGGAGGGCTCCTACAATGAGCAGTTCTTC
CASSPHPREGSYNEQFF
>TRBD1|.|TRBV12-3/TRBV12-4|TRBJ2-7
TGTGCCAGCAGTTTTGCGGGACAGGGCTTACTACAGTACTTC
CASSFAGQGLLQYF
>.|.|TRBV6-1|TRBJ1-1
TGTGCCAGCAGTCCTATGTCACCTATGAACACTGAAGCTTTCTTT
CASSPMSPMNTEAFF
>.|few|TRBV7-9|TRBJ2-6
TGTGCCAGCAGCCAAACCAGGGTTTACTCTGGGGCCAACGTCCTGACTTTC
CASSQTRVYSGANVLTF
>.|few|TRBV4-1|TRBJ2-1
TGCGCCAGCAGCCAAGATAGTGGACAGCGCCGGTACAATGAGCAGTTCTTC
CASSQDSGQRRYNEQFF
>.|few|TRBV20-1|TRBJ1-6
TGCAGTGCTAGATCCGTGGAAAGCTCCTATAATTCACCCCTCCACTTT
CSARSVESSYNSPLHF
>.|few|TRBV2|TRBJ2-1
TGTGCCAGCAGCCGGAGTTTAAGGTACAATGAGCAGTTCTTC
CASSRSLRYNEQFF
>.|.|TRBV6-1|TRBJ2-3
TGTGCCAGCGGGTACCGTACAGATACGCAGTATTTT
CASGYRTDTQYF
>.|.|TRBV5-6|TRBJ1-1
TGTGCCAGCAGCGACGGGGCCAGATACACTGAAGCTTTCTTT
CASSDGARYTEAFF
>TRBD2|.|TRBV27|TRBJ2-6
TGTGCCAGCAGTTTATATAGCGGGGTCCTCTCTGGGGCCAACGTCCTGGCTTTC
CASSLYSGVLSGANVLAF
>.|.|TRBV5-5|TRBJ2-3
TGTGCCAGCAGCTTGCCCCCTCCAGATACGCAGTATTTT
CASSLPPPDTQYF
>TRBD2|few|TRBV7-8|TRBJ2-7
TGTGCCAGCAGCTTTTCTAGCGGGTTACACGAGCAGTACTTC
CASSFSSGLHEQYF
>TRBD1|many|TRBV27|TRBJ2-3
TGTGCCAGCAGCCCCTCGGATCGACCATTCAAATCCAGGGGGCTTGGAGATACGCAGTATTTT
CASSPSDRPFKSRGLGDTQYF
>TRBD2|few|TRBV18|TRBJ2-1
TGTGCCAGCTCACCACTATCTAGCGGGAGTTATGAGCAGTTCTTC
CASSPLSSGSYEQFF
>.|many|TRBV12-3/TRBV12-4|TRBJ1-4
TGTGCCAGCAGTTTCGGTGAGCAAGCGGGAAAACTGTTTTTT
CASSFGEQAGKLFF
>TRBD2|.|TRBV5-1|TRBJ2-1
TGCGCCAGCAGCTCCCTACGGACTAGCGGGGGTTACAATGAGCAGTTCTTC
CASSSLRTSGGYNEQFF
>.|.|TRBV10-2|TRBJ2-1
TGCGCCAGCGGGGCTAGGGACAATGAGCAGTTCTTC
CASGARDNEQFF
>.|many|TRBV4-1|TRBJ2-1
TGCGCCAGCAGCCAAGCCGGGGACCCCCCGGTGGCTGAGCAGTTCTTC
CASSQAGDPPVAEQFF
>.|.|TRBV6-1|TRBJ2-7
TGTGCCAGCAGTGCCGTTGGCAGCTACGAGCAGTACTTC
CASSAVGSYEQYF
>.|few|TRBV5-5|TRBJ2-4
TGTGCCAGCAGCTTACGGGACGTAGCCAAAAACATTCAGTACTTC
CASSLRDVAKNIQYF
>.|.|TRBV24-1|TRBJ2-1
TGTGCCACCAGTGACCCAGGCGGTGAGCAGTTCTTC
CATSDPGGEQFF
>.|many|TRBV20-1|TRBJ2-1
TGCAGTGCTACCGGGATTCCTGTAGACGATGAGCAGTTCTTC
CSATGIPVDDEQFF
>.|many|TRBV3-1|TRBJ2-1
TGTGCCAGCAGCCAGGTAGCCAATGAGCAGTTCTTC
CASSQVANEQFF
>TRBD2|few|TRBV7-2|TRBJ2-4
TGTGCCAGCAGCCCCACTAGCGGGGGGGCCCGGAACATTCAGTACTTC
CASSPTSGGARNIQYF
>TRBD2|.|TRBV12-3/TRBV12-4|TRBJ2-1
TGTGCCAGCAGTCAGGGGACTAGCGGGATCATGAATGAGCAGTTCTTC
CASSQGTSGIMNEQFF
>.|.|TRBV15|TRBJ2-5
TGTGCCACCAGCAGAGTACCCCTCCAAGGAATTGAGACCCAGTACTTC
CATSRVPLQGIETQYF
>TRBD1|.|TRBV10-3|TRBJ2-6
TGTGCCACCACAGGGGGCTCTGGGGCCAACGTCCTGACTTTC
CATTGGSGANVLTF
>.|few|TRBV7-2|TRBJ2-3
TGTGCCAGCAGCTTACCACCTGCAGATACGCAGTATTTT
CASSLPPADTQYF
>.|few|TRBV15|TRBJ2-3
TGTGCCACCAGCAGAGATAGGGGGACTACCTCTGATACGCAGTATTTT
CATSRDRGTTSDTQYF
>.|many|TRBV12-3/TRBV12-4|TRBJ2-1
TGTGCCAGCAGTTTAGCCAGACGGCATGAGCAGTTCTTC
CASSLARRHEQFF
>.|.|TRBV29-1|TRBJ2-5
TGCAGCGTTGTTGGGGGCACCAAAGAGACCCAGTACTTC
CSVVGGTKETQYF
>.|few|TRBV5-1|TRBJ1-4
TGCGCCAGCCGACTACAGGGCAACGATGAAAAACTGTTTTTT
CASRLQGNDEKLFF
>TRBD1|.|TRBV2|TRBJ1-1
TGTGCCAGCAGTGATCTGAACAGGGGACAGAACACTGAAGCTTTCTTT
CASSDLNRGQNTEAFF
>TRBD2|.|TRBV4-1|TRBJ2-7
TGCGCCAGCAGCCCTAGCGGTCTCCACGAGCAGTACTTC
CASSPSGLHEQYF
>TRBD2|few|TRBV6-1|TRBJ2-1
TGTGCCAGCCAGACTAGCGGGAGTTCAGATGAGCAGTTCTTC
CASQTSGSSDEQFF
>TRBD1|few|TRBV6-4|TRBJ1-1
TGTGCCAGCAGTGAACAGGGGGTCGGCACTGAAGCTTTCTTT
CASSEQGVGTEAFF
>.|.|TRBV12-3/TRBV12-4|TRBJ2-3
TGTGCCAGCAGCAGCCAGGGGAGTACGACAGATACGCAGTATTTT
CASSSQGSTTDTQYF
>.|few|TRBV7-8|TRBJ2-7
TGTGCCAGCAGCTTACGTGGGTGGGAGAATCCCTACGAGCAGTACTTC
CASSLRGWENPYEQYF
>.|.|TRBV2|TRBJ1-6
TGTGCCAGCAGTCCACAGGGTAGTGGTTCACCCCTCCACTTT
CASSPQGSGSPLHF
>.|.|TRBV12-3/TRBV12-4|TRBJ2-3
TGTGCCAGCGCCCCGGATCGCACAGATACGCAGTATTTT
CASAPDRTDTQYF
>.|.|TRBV7-9|TRBJ1-6
TGTGCCAGCAGAGCCGATGGGGGTAATTCACCCCTCCACTTT
CASRADGGNSPLHF
>TRBD1|.|TRBV12-3/TRBV12-4|TRBJ1-6
TGTGCCAGCAGCCCAGCCGGGACAGGGGGCTTCCCCGGGAATTCACCCCTCCACTTT
CASSPAGTGGFPGNSPLHF
>.|many|TRBV7-9|TRBJ2-6
TGTGCCAGCAGCCGAACTAGCTCTGGGGCCAACGTCCTGACTTTC
CASSRTSSGANVLTF
>.|.|TRBV20-1|TRBJ2-5
TGCAGTGCTAGAGTATCGGACGGCGAGACCCAGTACTTC
CSARVSDGETQYF
>.|few|TRBV6-6|TRBJ1-1
TGTGCCAGCAGTTACGCGAGTGACAGTCGGGCTTTCTTT
CASSYASDSRAFF
>.|few|TRBV27|TRBJ2-1
TGTGCCAGCAGTTTAAGGGCCACAGGGAGCTCCTACAATGAGCAGTTCTTC
CASSLRATGSSYNEQFF